This entry describes one TCR beta chain. Antigen unknown. This specimen comes from a study of T cell responses to AZD1222 COVID-19 vaccine. The repertoire was sequenced with immunoSEQ multiplex PCR; TCRdb's copy has only in-frame clones and lacks some. The sample lists about 120,000 clones; about 86% were seen once. Germline values: CDR1 MDHEN, CDR2 SYDVKM. The CDR3 is 13 amino acids. V was trimmed by 8 bases and J by 2 bases, leaving 12 bases between them. Study findings and constraints: In a largely white British group with more females than males, clonal diversity was possibly underestimated.

The clonotype comes from an adult who received the AZD1222 COVID-19 vaccine. The chain carries TRBV28 and TRBJ1-1; D call uncertain. The sequences come from peripheral blood, collected 28 days after the second AZD1222 dose. The CDR3 nucleotides are TGTGCCAGCCTATCCGACGGAAACACTGAAGCTTTCTTT. It yields the protein CASLSDGNTEAFF.